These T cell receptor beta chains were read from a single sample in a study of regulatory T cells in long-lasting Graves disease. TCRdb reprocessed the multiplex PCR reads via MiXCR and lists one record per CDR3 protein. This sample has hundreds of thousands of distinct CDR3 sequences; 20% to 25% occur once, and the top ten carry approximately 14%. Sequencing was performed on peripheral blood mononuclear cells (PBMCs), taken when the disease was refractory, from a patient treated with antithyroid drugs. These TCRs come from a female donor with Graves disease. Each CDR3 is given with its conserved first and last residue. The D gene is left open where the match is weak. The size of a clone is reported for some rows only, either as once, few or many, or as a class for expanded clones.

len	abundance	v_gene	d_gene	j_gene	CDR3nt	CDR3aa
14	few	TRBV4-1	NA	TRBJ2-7	TGCGCCAGCAGCCAAGATTTCGGGGGTTACGAGCAGTACTTC	CASSQDFGGYEQYF
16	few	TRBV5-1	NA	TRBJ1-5	TGCGCCAGCAGCTCGATGCCAGGGGCCGTAAATCAGCCCCAGCATTTT	CASSSMPGAVNQPQHF
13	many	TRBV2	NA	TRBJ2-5	TGTGCCAGCACGGGAGTAGCTAGCGAGACCCAGTACTTC	CASTGVASETQYF
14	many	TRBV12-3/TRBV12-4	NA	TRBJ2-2	TGTGCCAGCAGTTTACGGGACCGTACCGGGGAGCTGTTTTTT	CASSLRDRTGELFF
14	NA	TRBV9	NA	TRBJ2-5	TGTGCCAGCAGCGCTAGGGGCGGACAAGAGACCCAGTACTTC	CASSARGGQETQYF
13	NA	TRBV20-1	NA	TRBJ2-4	TGCAGTGCCCAGACAGGACCGTCGAACATTCAGTACTTC	CSAQTGPSNIQYF
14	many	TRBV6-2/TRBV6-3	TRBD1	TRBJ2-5	TGTGCCAGCAGACACACAGGGGGAAGGGAGACCCAGTACTTC	CASRHTGGRETQYF
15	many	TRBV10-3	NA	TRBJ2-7	TGTGCCATCAGTGAGGTTGATGGCCCCTCGGGCGAGCAGTACTTC	CAISEVDGPSGEQYF
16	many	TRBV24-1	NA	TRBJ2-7	TGTGCCACCAGTGGGTGGGAGAGAGGAACTCCCTACGAGCAGTACTTC	CATSGWERGTPYEQYF
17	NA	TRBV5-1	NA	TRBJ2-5	TGCGCCAGCAGCCCTTACGTGGGGGCGTTTGGCCAAGAGACCCAGTACTTC	CASSPYVGAFGQETQYF
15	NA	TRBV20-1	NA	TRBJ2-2	TGCAGTGCTAGAGATGAGTTGAGCTACACCGGGGGGCTGTTTTTT	CSARDELSYTGGLFF
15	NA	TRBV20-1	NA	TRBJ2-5	TGCAGTGCTAGATCGCCCGGACGGACCCAAGAGACCCAGTACTTC	CSARSPGRTQETQYF
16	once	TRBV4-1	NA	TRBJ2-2	TGCGCCAGCAGCCAAGTGGGGGAACGCTACACCGGGGAGCTGTTTTTT	CASSQVGERYTGELFF
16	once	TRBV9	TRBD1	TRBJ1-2	TGTGCCAGCAGCGAGGTCGGACAGGGGGCTAGCTATGGCTACACCTTC	CASSEVGQGASYGYTF
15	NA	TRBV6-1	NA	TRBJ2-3	TGTGCCAGCAGTGAAGCGCAGTGGGGCAATCAGCCCCAGTATTTT	CASSEAQWGNQPQYF
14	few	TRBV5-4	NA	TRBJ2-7	TGTGCCAGCAGGTCCACGGTAGGCTCCTACGAGCAGTACTTC	CASRSTVGSYEQYF
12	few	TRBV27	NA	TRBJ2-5	TGTGCCAGCATATCTTTCTTAGAGACCCAGTACTTC	CASISFLETQYF
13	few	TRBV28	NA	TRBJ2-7	TGTGCCAGTAAAGAGGGGGGTTTGCGTGAGCAGTACTTC	CASKEGGLREQYF
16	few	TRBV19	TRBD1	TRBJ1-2	TGTGCCAGTACCACTTCCTCCGGGACAGGAAACTATGGCTACACCTTC	CASTTSSGTGNYGYTF
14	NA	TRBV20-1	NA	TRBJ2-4	TGCAGTGCGCCAGACCCACTAGCCAAAAACATTCAGTACTTC	CSAPDPLAKNIQYF
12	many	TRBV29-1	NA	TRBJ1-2	TGCAGCGTTAAGGCCGGGGACTATGGCTACACCTTC	CSVKAGDYGYTF
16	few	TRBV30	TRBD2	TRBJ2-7	TGTGCCTGGAGTTCTTCGGAACTAGCGGTGACCTACGAGCAGTACTTC	CAWSSSELAVTYEQYF
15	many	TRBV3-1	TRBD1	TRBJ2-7	TGTGCCAGCAGCCAAGCGGACAGGGAGGACTACGAGCAGTACTTC	CASSQADREDYEQYF
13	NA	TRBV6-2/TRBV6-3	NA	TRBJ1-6	TGTGCCAGACCCGGGTCATATAATTCACCCCCCCACTTT	CARPGSYNSPPHF
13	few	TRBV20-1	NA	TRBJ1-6	TGCAGTGCTAGAGATTCGGCGAATTCACCCCTCCACTTT	CSARDSANSPLHF
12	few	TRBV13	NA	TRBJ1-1	TGTGCCAGCAGCCAAACGAGGGTCGTAGCTTTCTTT	CASSQTRVVAFF
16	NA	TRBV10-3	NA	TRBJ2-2	TGTGCCATCAGTGAGTTTCTGGTTGGAGGCACCGGGGAGCTGTTTTTT	CAISEFLVGGTGELFF
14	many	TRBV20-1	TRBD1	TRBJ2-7	TGCAGTGCTAGCCCTACGGACAGGTCCTACGAGCAGTACTTC	CSASPTDRSYEQYF
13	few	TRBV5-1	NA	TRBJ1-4	TGCGCCAGCAGCTTACAGGGAGTAGGAAAACTGTTTTTT	CASSLQGVGKLFF
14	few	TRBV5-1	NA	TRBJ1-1	TGCGCCAGCAGCTTGCAGGGCGGGTTCACTGAAGCTTTCTTT	CASSLQGGFTEAFF
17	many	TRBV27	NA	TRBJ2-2	TGTGCCAGCAGTTTTCGCCCGGGAATCGGGGACACCGGGGAGCTGTTTTTT	CASSFRPGIGDTGELFF
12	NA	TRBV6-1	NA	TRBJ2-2	TGTGCCAGCAGTAGATTCACCGGGGAGCTGTTTTTT	CASSRFTGELFF
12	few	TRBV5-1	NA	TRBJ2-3	TGCGCCAGCAGCTTGGCCCCAGATACGCAGTATTTT	CASSLAPDTQYF
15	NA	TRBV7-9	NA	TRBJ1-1	TGTGCCAGCAGCCGAGGGGAGGGAAGGGACACTGAAGCTTTCTTT	CASSRGEGRDTEAFF
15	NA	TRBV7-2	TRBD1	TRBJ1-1	TGTGCCAGCAGATACAGGGGACTCATGAACACTGAAGCTTTCTTT	CASRYRGLMNTEAFF
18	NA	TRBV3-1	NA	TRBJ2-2	TGTGCCAGCAGCCCAACAAAATTTGCAACCGCGAACACCGGGGAGCTGCTTTTT	CASSPTKFATANTGELLF
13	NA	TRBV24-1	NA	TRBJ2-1	TGTGCCACCAGTGAAACAGCGAACAATGAGCAGTTCTTC	CATSETANNEQFF
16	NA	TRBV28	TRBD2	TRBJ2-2	TGTGCCAGCAGTTTTTGGGGACTAGCGGGAACCGGGGAGCTGTTTTTT	CASSFWGLAGTGELFF
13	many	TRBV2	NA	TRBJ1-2	TGTGCCAGCCTCCCCCGGGACTTCTATGGCTACACCTTC	CASLPRDFYGYTF
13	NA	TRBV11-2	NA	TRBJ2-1	TGTGCCAGCAGCGAGGTCTTTCACCATGAGCAGTTCTTC	CASSEVFHHEQFF
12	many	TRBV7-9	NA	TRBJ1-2	TGTGCCAGCAGCTTTGACACCTATGGCTACACCTTC	CASSFDTYGYTF
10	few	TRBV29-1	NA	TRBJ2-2	TGCAGCGTTGGTGACGGGGAGCTGTTTTTT	CSVGDGELFF
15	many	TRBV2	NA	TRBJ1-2	TGTGCCAGCAGTTATCGAGGACAGAATAACTATGGCTACACCTTC	CASSYRGQNNYGYTF
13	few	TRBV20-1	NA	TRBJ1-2	TGCAGTGCGAGAGGTGGGGCTCTTGGTGGCTACACCTTC	CSARGGALGGYTF
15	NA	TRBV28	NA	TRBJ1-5	TGTGCCAGCAGTTTCACCGACAGGCTCAATCAGCCCCAGCATTTT	CASSFTDRLNQPQHF
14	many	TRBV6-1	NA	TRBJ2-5	TGTGCCAGCAGTGAACCGGACAGCGTCACGGCCCAGTACTTC	CASSEPDSVTAQYF
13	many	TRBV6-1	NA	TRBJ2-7	TGTGCCAGCAGCCAGGTGAGGGCCTACGAGCAGTACTTC	CASSQVRAYEQYF
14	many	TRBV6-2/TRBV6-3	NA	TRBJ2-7	TGTGCCAGCAGGAAGGGACTTCTAACCTACGAGCAGTACTTC	CASRKGLLTYEQYF
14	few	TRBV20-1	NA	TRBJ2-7	TGCAGTGTGGCCCTCGGAGAGCCCCCTTACGAGCAGTACTTC	CSVALGEPPYEQYF
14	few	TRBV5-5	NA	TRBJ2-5	TGTGCCAGCACCACCGGTGGGGTGGGTGAGACCCAGTACTTC	CASTTGGVGETQYF
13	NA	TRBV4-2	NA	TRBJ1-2	TGTGCCAGCAGCCAAGACCGTGAAAGGGGCTACACCTTC	CASSQDRERGYTF
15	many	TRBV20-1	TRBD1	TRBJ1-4	TGCAGTGCTAGAGAAAGCAGGGGGATATGGGAAAAACTGTTTTTT	CSARESRGIWEKLFF
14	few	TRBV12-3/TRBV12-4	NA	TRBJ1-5	TGTGCCAGCAGCCCAGGGCGTAGCAATCAGCCCCGGCATTTT	CASSPGRSNQPRHF
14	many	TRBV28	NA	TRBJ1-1	TGTGCCAGCAGACCCGGAACCTTGGGCACTGAAGCTTTCTTT	CASRPGTLGTEAFF
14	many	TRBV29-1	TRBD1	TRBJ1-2	TGCAGCGTGGCACAGGGGGATCACAACTATGGCTACACCTTC	CSVAQGDHNYGYTF
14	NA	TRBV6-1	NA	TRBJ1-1	TGTGCCAGCAGAAATGTACGACCAAGCACTGAAGCTTTCTTT	CASRNVRPSTEAFF
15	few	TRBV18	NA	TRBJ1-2	TGTGCCAGCTCACCAGGGGGGAAAGCTAACTATGGCTACACCTTC	CASSPGGKANYGYTF
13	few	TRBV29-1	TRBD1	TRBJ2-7	TGCAGCGTTGAAGTGGACAGGCCCCACGAGCAGTACTTC	CSVEVDRPHEQYF
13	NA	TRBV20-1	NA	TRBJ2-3	TGCAGTGCGGGCGGGCTATACACAGATACGCAGTATTTT	CSAGGLYTDTQYF
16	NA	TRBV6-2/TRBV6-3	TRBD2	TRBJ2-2	TGTGCCAGCAGTTCGACTAGCGGGAACAACACCGGGGAGCTGTTTTTT	CASSSTSGNNTGELFF